A selection of T cell receptor beta chains follows, all from one sample in a study of blood T cell repertoires in COVID-19. The protocol was immunoSEQ multiplex PCR, while the TCRdb copy is restricted to in-frame clones and leaves out a portion. The table lists about 76,000 clones, around 83% of them singletons. Material: peripheral blood. The receptors shown here come from a human donor in a cohort sampled during active COVID-19. CDR3s include the opening cysteine and the closing phenylalanine or tryptophan. Fields, in order: J gene, D gene, V gene, clone size, CDR3 DNA, CDR3 protein. D genes are given only for firm matches. The listing skips clone size in some rows; elsewhere it reads once, few, many or a size class.

j_gene: TRBJ2-7
d_gene: TRBD1
v_gene: TRBV19
abundance: .
CDR3nt: TGTGCCAGTAGTATTTTGGCAGGGGGCTTCCACGAGCAGTACTTC
CDR3aa: CASSILAGGFHEQYF

j_gene: TRBJ2-2
d_gene: .
v_gene: TRBV10-1
abundance: once
CDR3nt: TGCGCCAGCAGTGAGGGCACCGGGACACCGAACACCGGGGAGCTGTTTTTT
CDR3aa: CASSEGTGTPNTGELFF

j_gene: TRBJ2-7
d_gene: TRBD1
v_gene: TRBV5-1
abundance: .
CDR3nt: TGCGCCAGCAGCGGCCAACAGGGGGGCATCTACGAGCAGTACTTC
CDR3aa: CASSGQQGGIYEQYF

j_gene: TRBJ1-1
d_gene: TRBD1
v_gene: TRBV4-1
abundance: .
CDR3nt: TGCGCCAGCAGCCAGGCAGGGGGCGCGGTCCGCACTGAAGCTTTCTTT
CDR3aa: CASSQAGGAVRTEAFF

j_gene: TRBJ1-2
d_gene: TRBD1
v_gene: TRBV7-3
abundance: .
CDR3nt: TGTGCCAGCAGCTCAGGACAGGGGTCTCTTGGCTACACCTTC
CDR3aa: CASSSGQGSLGYTF

j_gene: TRBJ2-3
d_gene: TRBD1
v_gene: TRBV29-1
abundance: .
CDR3nt: TGCAGCGTTGACCCAGGGGGTGCAGATACGCAGTATTTT
CDR3aa: CSVDPGGADTQYF

j_gene: TRBJ2-3
d_gene: .
v_gene: TRBV2
abundance: once
CDR3nt: TGTGCCAGCAGGCCCTCTATGGGCACAGATACGCAGTATTTT
CDR3aa: CASRPSMGTDTQYF

j_gene: TRBJ1-5
d_gene: .
v_gene: TRBV11-1
abundance: .
CDR3nt: TGTGCCAGCAGCTTAGAAGAGGGTCAGCCCCAGCATTTT
CDR3aa: CASSLEEGQPQHF

j_gene: TRBJ1-5
d_gene: TRBD1
v_gene: TRBV29-1
abundance: .
CDR3nt: TGCAGCTTCGGGACAGGGCCGAATCAGCCCCAGCATTTT
CDR3aa: CSFGTGPNQPQHF

j_gene: TRBJ2-7
d_gene: .
v_gene: TRBV5-1
abundance: .
CDR3nt: TGCGCCAGCAGCTCCGGACAGCGAACCTACGAGCAGTACTTC
CDR3aa: CASSSGQRTYEQYF

j_gene: TRBJ2-1
d_gene: .
v_gene: TRBV4-1
abundance: .
CDR3nt: TGCGCCAGCAGCCCTACAGGGCCCTTAGAGAATGAGCAGTTCTTC
CDR3aa: CASSPTGPLENEQFF

j_gene: TRBJ2-7
d_gene: TRBD2
v_gene: TRBV3-1/TRBV3-2
abundance: .
CDR3nt: TGTGCCAGCAGCCAAGAAAGCGGGGGGGCGCGGGAGCAGTACTTC
CDR3aa: CASSQESGGAREQYF

j_gene: TRBJ2-1
d_gene: .
v_gene: TRBV5-6
abundance: .
CDR3nt: TGTGCCAGCAGCGGCCGAGAGCAGTTCTTC
CDR3aa: CASSGREQFF

j_gene: TRBJ2-1
d_gene: .
v_gene: TRBV10-3
abundance: .
CDR3nt: TGTGCCACCGTGGCGGGGGCATCCTACAATGAGCAGTTCTTC
CDR3aa: CATVAGASYNEQFF

j_gene: TRBJ2-7
d_gene: TRBD2
v_gene: TRBV3-1/TRBV3-2
abundance: .
CDR3nt: TGTGCCACCCGGGGAGGGGCCTACGAGCAGTACTTC
CDR3aa: CATRGGAYEQYF